This is a list of T cell receptor beta chains from one sample in a study of early T cells in non-severe SARS-CoV-2 infection. Each CDR3 protein is one row after TCRdb ran MiXCR on the 5' RACE reads. The sample holds around 70,000 distinct CDR3 sequences, 12% seen once. Material: whole blood. The receptor source for this set is an adult who was a healthcare worker with PCR-confirmed SARS-CoV-2 infection or an uninfected control (not recorded which). CDR3s include the opening cysteine and the closing phenylalanine or tryptophan. A D gene is named only where the DNA matches it firmly. Only part of the rows carry a size: once, few, many, or a class if the clone is expanded.

D gene,V gene,clone size,J gene,CDR3 DNA,CDR3 protein
-,TRBV5-1,-,TRBJ2-2,TGCGCCAGCAGCTTGGTTCCCGGGAACACCGGGGAGCTGTTTTTT,CASSLVPGNTGELFF
TRBD2,TRBV27,many,TRBJ2-1,TGTGCCAGCAGTCCGCCGCGTCTAGCGGGGGCGGGTGAGCAGTTCTTC,CASSPPRLAGAGEQFF
-,TRBV21-1,many,TRBJ2-1,TGTGCCAGCAGCCGTACGAAGAGGCGGGAACAGCAGTTCTTC,CASSRTKRREQQFF
-,TRBV6-5,many,TRBJ1-6,TGTGCCAGCAGATCAGAGGGGGGGTCACCCCTCCACTTT,CASRSEGGSPLHF
-,TRBV5-5,many,TRBJ2-1,TGTGCCAGCAGCTTTCCGCGTAGCGGTTCTTACAATGAGCAGTTCTTC,CASSFPRSGSYNEQFF
-,TRBV5-1,many,TRBJ2-7,TGCGCCAGCAGTAGGGACTCCTACGAGCAGTACTTC,CASSRDSYEQYF
-,TRBV29-1,-,TRBJ2-3,TGCAGCGTACCGACGGAAGATACGCAGTATTTT,CSVPTEDTQYF
-,TRBV29-1,many,TRBJ2-7,TGCAGCGTTGAGGTGGGATCCTACGAGCAGTACTTC,CSVEVGSYEQYF
TRBD1,TRBV28,few,TRBJ1-5,TGTGCCAGCAGCCAGCCGGGACAGGGGGGATGGCCCCAGCATTTT,CASSQPGQGGWPQHF
-,TRBV21-1,-,TRBJ2-7,TGTGCCAGCAGCACCACAGGGGGCACCTACGAGCAGTACTTC,CASSTTGGTYEQYF
-,TRBV28,few,TRBJ2-3,TGTGCCAGCACCAACTTGGGCGGGGCACACACAGATACGCAGTATTTT,CASTNLGGAHTDTQYF
TRBD1,TRBV20-1,many,TRBJ2-5,TGCAGTGCACGGACAGGGGGAGAGACCCAGTACTTC,CSARTGGETQYF
-,TRBV5-8,-,TRBJ2-1,TGTGCCAGCAGTGGAGGGAGAGGGCAGTTCTTC,CASSGGRGQFF
-,TRBV5-5,many,TRBJ2-3,TGTGCCAGCAGCTTGGCCTCCACAGATACGCAGTATTTT,CASSLASTDTQYF
-,TRBV29-1,many,TRBJ2-3,TGCAGCGTTGAGGGACTGGACGGGGATACGCAGTATTTT,CSVEGLDGDTQYF
-,TRBV5-1,-,TRBJ1-4,TGCGCCAGCAGCTCCCTCTCAGAGGGCGAAAAACTGTTTTTT,CASSSLSEGEKLFF
TRBD2,TRBV4-1,-,TRBJ2-7,TGCGCCAGCAGCGCCGCGGTGACTAGCGGGAGCTACGAGCAGTACTTC,CASSAAVTSGSYEQYF
-,TRBV20-1,-,TRBJ1-3,TGCAGTGCTAGACCGCCGTGGGGCCGCTCTGGAAACACCATATATTTT,CSARPPWGRSGNTIYF